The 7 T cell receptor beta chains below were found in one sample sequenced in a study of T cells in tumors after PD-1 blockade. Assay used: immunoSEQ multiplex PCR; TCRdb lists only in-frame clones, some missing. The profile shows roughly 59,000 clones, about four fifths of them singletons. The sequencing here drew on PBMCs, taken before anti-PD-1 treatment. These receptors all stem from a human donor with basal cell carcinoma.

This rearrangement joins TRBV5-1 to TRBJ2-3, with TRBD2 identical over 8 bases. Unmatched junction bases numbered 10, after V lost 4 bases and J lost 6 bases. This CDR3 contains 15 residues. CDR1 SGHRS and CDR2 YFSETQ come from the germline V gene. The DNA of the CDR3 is TGCGCCAGCAGCCCAGGGACTAGTGGTTTGGATACGCAGTATTTT. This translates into CASSPGTSGLDTQYF.

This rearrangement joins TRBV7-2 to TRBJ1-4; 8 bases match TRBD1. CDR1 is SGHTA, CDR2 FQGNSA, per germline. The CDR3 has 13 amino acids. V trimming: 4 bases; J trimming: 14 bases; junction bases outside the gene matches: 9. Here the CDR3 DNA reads TGTGCCAGCAGCTCCAGGGGGCAGGGGTGGCTGTTTTTT. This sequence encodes CASSSRGQGWLFF.

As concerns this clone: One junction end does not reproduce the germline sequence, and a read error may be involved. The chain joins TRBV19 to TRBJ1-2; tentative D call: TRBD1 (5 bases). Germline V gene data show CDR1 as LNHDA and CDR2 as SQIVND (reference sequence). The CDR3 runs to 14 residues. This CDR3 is CASSIDRGLRGYTF. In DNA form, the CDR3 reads TGTGCCAGCAGTATTGATAGGGGCCTACGGGGCTACACCTTC.

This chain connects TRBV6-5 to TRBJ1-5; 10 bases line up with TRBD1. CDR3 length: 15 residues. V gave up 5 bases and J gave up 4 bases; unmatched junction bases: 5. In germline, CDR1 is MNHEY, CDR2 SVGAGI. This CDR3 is CASSMTGGGNQPQHF. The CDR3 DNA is TGTGCCAGCAGTATGACAGGGGGCGGAAATCAGCCCCAGCATTTT.

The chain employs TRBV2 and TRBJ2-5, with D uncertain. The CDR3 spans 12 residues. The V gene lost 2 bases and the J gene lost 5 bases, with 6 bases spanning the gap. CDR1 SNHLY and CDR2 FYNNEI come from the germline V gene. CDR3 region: CASSERQETQYF. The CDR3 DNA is TGTGCCAGCAGTGAACGCCAGGAGACCCAGTACTTC.

This CDR3 is CASSVAVNYGYTF. The DNA for the CDR3 is TGTGCCAGCAGCGTAGCAGTGAACTATGGCTACACCTTC. This chain links TRBV9 with TRBJ1-2, with no clear D. Trimming took 0 bases from V and 2 from J, leaving 5 bases between them. CDR1 is SGDLS and CDR2 is YYNGEE in the germline V gene. CDR3 length: 13 amino acids.

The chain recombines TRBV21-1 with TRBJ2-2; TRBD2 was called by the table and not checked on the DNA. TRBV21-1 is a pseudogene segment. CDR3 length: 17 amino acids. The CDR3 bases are TGTGCCAGCATTCGAGGGGGACTAGCGGGTGGCACCGGGGAGCTGTTTTTT. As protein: CASIRGGLAGGTGELFF.